The 17 T cell receptor beta chains in this list originate from one sample, sequenced in a study of CD8+ T cells in alopecia areata listed by TCRdb under 2018. Read against the paper, the sample's time point label means: more than three weeks on oral tofacitinib. This specimen's treatment or condition label, interpreted: oral pan-JAK inhibitor, 5-10 mg twice daily. Lesional scalp punch biopsies and peripheral blood were collected from alopecia areata patients. The library was built by means of the immunoSEQ multiplex PCR assay. RNA was extracted from all samples and reverse transcribed into cDNA as template for TCR sequencing. In its TCRdb copy, this immuneACCESS table keeps in-frame sequences only and misses some clones. Where compared with another copy, unresolved V genes explain less than half of these, and the others have no known cause. For this sample the table gives more than 7,000 clones, of which around 60% were detected only once. The leading ten clones occupy about 13% of the sample.

The starting material was skin, obtained at week 4, from a patient treated with tofacitinib. These receptors were taken from a human donor with alopecia areata.

This clone was seen only once. The chain uses TRBV7-9 and TRBJ2-5, with 9 bases matching TRBD1. The CDR3 runs 15 residues. Germline values: CDR1 SEHNR, CDR2 FQNEAQ (reference sequence). The V segment lost 5 bases and the J segment 0 bases; nucleotides outside the gene matches: 4. CDR3 amino acids: CASSPGQGYQETQYF. In DNA, the CDR3 is TGTGCCAGCAGCCCGGGACAGGGATACCAAGAGACCCAGTACTTC. The full variable domain, rest sourced from reference TRBV7-9 and TRBJ2-5, is DTGVSQNPRHKITKRGQNVTFRCDPISEHNRLYWYRQTLGQGPEFLTYFQNEAQLEKSRLLSDRFSAERPKGSFSTLEIQRTEQGDSAMYLCASSPGQGYQETQYFGPGTRLLVL.

The J gene is TRBJ2-6, the V gene TRBV4-3, with a weak D call TRBD2 (5 bases). Germline CDR1 and CDR2: LGHNA and YSLEER. V lost 0 bases and J lost 2, with 11 bases in between. The CDR3 runs 17 residues. DNA of the CDR3: TGCGCCAGCAGCCAAGATTGGAGGACTCCTGGGGCCAACGTCCTGACTTTC. It translates to CASSQDWRTPGANVLTF.

The chain joins TRBV4-2 to TRBJ1-2, with 9 bases that match TRBD1. There are 14 residues in the CDR3. J lost 2 bases, V lost 3 bases, and 1 base had no gene match. Germline values: CDR1 LGHNA, CDR2 YNFKEQ. CDR3 bases: TGTGCCAGCAGCCAGGGGACAGGGAACTATGGCTACACCTTC. Translating gives CASSQGTGNYGYTF.

The J gene is TRBJ2-1, the V gene TRBV14; the match to TRBD2 covers 7 bases. CDR1 SGHDN and CDR2 FVKESK come from the germline V gene. The CDR3 covers 14 residues. V was pared by 3 bases and J by 7 bases, with 6 bases of the junction left unmatched. In nucleotides, the CDR3 is TGTGCCAGCAGCCATTCGTCTAGCGGAAATGAGCAGTTCTTC. Translation gives CASSHSSSGNEQFF. Full variable domain (remainder filled in from reference TRBV14 and TRBJ2-1): EAGVTQFPSHSVIEKGQTVTLRCDPISGHDNLYWYRRVMGKEIKFLLHFVKESKQDESGMPNNRFLAERTGGTYSTLKVQPAELEDSGVYFCASSHSSSGNEQFFGPGTRLTVL.

The rearrangement uses TRBV5-1 and TRBJ2-2, with 11 bases identical to TRBD1. CDR3 length equals 18 residues. The V and J ends lost 0 bases and 0 bases, in that order; junction bases with no gene match: 4. Germline V CDR1 and CDR2: SGHRS, YFSETQ. CDR3 region: CASSLGTGGAANTGELFF. For the CDR3, the DNA is TGCGCCAGCAGCTTGGGGACAGGGGGCGCGGCGAACACCGGGGAGCTGTTTTTT.

The table lists this clone with a count of one. V and J are TRBV6-6 and TRBJ1-2; D remains unclear. The CDR3 contains 11 residues. V was trimmed by 9 bases and J by 6 bases, leaving 11 bases between them. Germline V gene lookup returns CDR1 MNHNY and CDR2 SVGAGI (reference sequence). The CDR3 here is CASFTGDGYTF. The CDR3 bases are TGTGCCAGTTTCACCGGGGATGGCTACACCTTC.

This rearrangement joins TRBV9 to TRBJ2-5, with 11 positions matching TRBD2. Judging by the DNA end, TRBJ2-7 fits better; the J call may be wrong. From germline, CDR1 is SGDLS and CDR2 YYNGEE. The CDR3 contains 16 residues. The CDR3, as DNA: TGTGCCAGCAGCGGAACTACTAGCGGGGGCGGGTACGAGCAGTACTTC. Protein: CASSGTTSGGGYEQYF.

The genes are TRBV9 and TRBJ2-7; the match to TRBD2 covers 13 bases. Trimming removed 3 bases from V and 3 bases from J; junction bases left unmatched: 3. The CDR3 is 15 amino acids. Germline assignment: CDR1 SGDLS and CDR2 YYNGEE. Here the CDR3 reads CASSATSGRFYEQYF. The CDR3 nucleotides read TGTGCCAGCAGCGCGACTAGCGGGAGGTTCTACGAGCAGTACTTC.

The chain uses TRBV7-9 and TRBJ2-2, with D possibly matching TRBD2 (5 bases). Per germline, CDR1 SEHNR and CDR2 FQNEAQ (reference sequence). V was pared by 0 bases and J by 8 bases, with 10 bases between. There are 14 residues in the CDR3. The DNA of the CDR3 is TGTGCCAGCAGCTTAGCCCGGTCGGGGGGGGAGCTGTTTTTT. This gives the protein CASSLARSGGELFF. Supplemented by reference TRBV7-9 and TRBJ2-2, the full variable domain reads DTGVSQNPRHKITKRGQNVTFRCDPISEHNRLYWYRQTLGQGPEFLTYFQNEAQLEKSRLLSDRFSAERPKGSFSTLEIQRTEQGDSAMYLCASSLARSGGELFFGEGSRLTVL.

The chain is built from TRBV10-3 and TRBJ2-3; maybe TRBD1 (5 bases). Per the germline V gene, CDR1 is ENHRY and CDR2 is SYGVKD. The CDR3 is made up of 13 amino acids. V dropped 2 bases and J dropped 3 bases, with 6 bases sitting between them. The CDR3 spells CAISEPGTDTQYF. The CDR3 DNA follows: TGTGCCATCAGTGAGCCAGGGACAGATACGCAGTATTTT.

This chain connects TRBV5-1 to TRBJ1-1; weak D call: TRBD1 (5 bases). V was trimmed by 5 bases and J by 0 bases, leaving 14 bases between them. Germline CDR1 reads SGHRS; CDR2 reads YFSETQ. This CDR3 contains 15 residues. The CDR3 DNA follows: TGCGCCAGCAGGGAGGGGAGCGGACTGAACACTGAAGCTTTCTTT. Translating gives CASREGSGLNTEAFF.

The chain recombines TRBV27 with TRBJ1-5, with D tentatively TRBD1 (5 bases). This CDR3 has 17 residues. Trimming cost V 1 base and J 2 bases, with 15 bases left between them. In germline, CDR1 is MNHEY, CDR2 SMNVEV (reference sequence). The CDR3 DNA reads as TGTGCCAGCAGTTTATATGGGGGGAAGGCAGGCAATCAGCCCCAGCATTTT. Amino acid sequence: CASSLYGGKAGNQPQHF.

The J gene is TRBJ1-5, the V gene TRBV27, with D possibly matching TRBD1 (5 bases). V lost 6 bases, J lost 0 bases, and 18 bases lay in between. Germline assignment: CDR1 MNHEY and CDR2 SMNVEV (reference sequence). This CDR3 spans 17 amino acids. The CDR3 nucleotides are TGTGCCAGCAGAGATAAGGGGCTCACAATTAGCAATCAGCCCCAGCATTTT. It codes for CASRDKGLTISNQPQHF.

This chain connects TRBV7-8 to TRBJ2-3; 13 bases are shared with TRBD2. The CDR3 extends over 16 amino acids. Losses at the gene ends were 5 bases for V and 3 bases for J; bases not matched to a gene: 5. The germline gives CDR1 SGHVS, CDR2 FQNEAQ. The CDR3, as DNA: TGTGCCAGCAGCGCCCTGACTAGCGGGAGGACAGATACGCAGTATTTT. It is translated as CASSALTSGRTDTQYF.

This clone appeared a single time. The chain recombines TRBV4-2 with TRBJ2-1; no firm D call. The CDR3 consists of 13 residues. Germline CDR1 and CDR2: LGHNA and YNFKEQ. V was cut by 0 bases and J by 6 bases, with 6 bases left in between. Here the CDR3 DNA reads TGTGCCAGCAGCCAAGATTGGCCCAATGAGCAGTTCTTC. The encoded protein is CASSQDWPNEQFF.

The chain is built from TRBV7-9 and TRBJ2-5; D may be TRBD1 or TRBD2 (5 bases each). V gave up 3 bases and J gave up 2 bases, with 13 bases separating them. CDR1 is SEHNR, CDR2 FQNEAQ, per germline (reference sequence). The CDR3 extends over 15 amino acids. The CDR3 DNA is TGTGCCAGCAGCTTGCCGGGACGGGTGCAAGAGACCCAGTACTTC. Protein sequence: CASSLPGRVQETQYF. Variable domain in full (rest from reference TRBV7-9 and TRBJ2-5): DTGVSQNPRHKITKRGQNVTFRCDPISEHNRLYWYRQTLGQGPEFLTYFQNEAQLEKSRLLSDRFSAERPKGSFSTLEIQRTEQGDSAMYLCASSLPGRVQETQYFGPGTRLLVL.

The genes are TRBV7-9 and TRBJ2-5; possibly TRBD2 for D (6 bases). Trimming removed 6 bases from V and 2 bases from J, with 22 bases in between. Looked up from germline, CDR1 is SEHNR and CDR2 is FQNEAQ (reference sequence). The length of the CDR3 is 17 residues. The CDR3 sequence is CASSPDIMRGLQETQYF. The CDR3 region has the DNA TGTGCCAGCAGTCCCGATATCATGCGGGGCTTACAAGAGACCCAGTACTTC.